These 8 T cell receptor beta chains came from one sample sequenced in a study of shared clonotypes between healthy human individuals. Clones were read by immunoSEQ multiplex PCR, and TCRdb kept only the in-frame ones, dropping some. The sample has about 960,000 clones, over 60% seen once. Sequencing was performed on memory CD4+ T cells sorted from blood. Subset denoted: CD45RA-negative fraction. The receptors come from a man between 18 and 35 years old in good health.

The chain links TRBV2 to TRBJ1-5; 7 bases align to TRBD1. The trim removed 6 bases at V and 10 bases at J, leaving 6 bases unmatched. Germline V CDR1 and CDR2: SNHLY, FYNNEI. CDR3 length: 12 amino acids. The CDR3 nucleotides read TGTGCCAGCAGAGGGGGCCTGGGACCCCAGCATTTT. It codes for CASRGGLGPQHF.

The CDR3 protein is CASSPESFTGELFF. CDR3 DNA sequence: TGTGCCAGTAGCCCTGAGTCCTTCACCGGGGAGCTGTTTTTT. The gene calls are TRBV19 and TRBJ2-2; D remains ambiguous. Germline CDR1 and CDR2: LNHDA and SQIVND (reference sequence). With 6 bases removed from V and 4 bases from J, the gap between germline ends came to 12 bases. The CDR3 runs to 14 residues.

Comment on this clone: This same CDR3 is encoded by further DNA sequences in the sample. The chain has TRBV19 and TRBJ2-7; the D is unclear. This CDR3 is 11 amino acids long. Germline assignment: CDR1 LNHDA and CDR2 SQIVND (reference sequence). Trimming cost V 3 bases and J 3 bases, with 3 bases left between them. CDR3 bases: TGTGCCAGTAGTATCGGCTACGAGCAGTACTTC. This codes for CASSIGYEQYF.

The rearrangement uses TRBV7-9 and TRBJ2-3; TRBD1 matches at 9 bases. The CDR3 consists of 16 residues. The J segment lost 0 bases and the V segment lost 5 bases, leaving 6 bases of the junction unmatched. Germline CDR1 is SEHNR and CDR2 is FQNEAQ (reference sequence). This CDR3 is CASSQGDRGSTDTQYF. CDR3 in DNA: TGTGCCAGCAGCCAAGGTGACAGGGGGAGCACAGATACGCAGTATTTT.

This clone has a handful of counts. The same CDR3 can be traced to other DNA sequences in this sample. The V gene is TRBV6-5, the J gene TRBJ2-2; D possibly corresponds to TRBD1 (6 bases). The germline V gene has CDR1 MNHEY and CDR2 SVGAGI. The CDR3 covers 14 residues. V was cut by 7 bases and J by 4 bases, with 13 bases left in between. This CDR3 reads CASTQGISTGELFF. CDR3 nucleotides: TGTGCCAGCACCCAGGGGATTAGCACCGGGGAGCTGTTTTTT.

Here the CDR3 reads CASTQAENYGYTF. The DNA for the CDR3 is TGTGCCAGCACCCAGGCGGAAAACTATGGCTACACCTTC. The gene calls are TRBV2 and TRBJ1-2; D call uncertain. This CDR3 has 13 residues. With 7 bases removed from V and 2 bases from J, the gap between germline ends came to 11 bases. Per germline, CDR1 SNHLY and CDR2 FYNNEI.

The chain couples TRBV28 to TRBJ1-2; maybe TRBD1 (5 bases). The CDR3 runs to 13 residues. Trimming left V 3 bases short and J 8 bases short, with 13 bases between. The germline CDR1 and CDR2 sequences are MDHEN and SYDVKM. This chain's CDR3 is CASSLGKGPGYTF. The CDR3 DNA sequence: TGTGCCAGCAGTTTGGGGAAGGGGCCAGGCTACACCTTC.

In nucleotides, the CDR3 is TGTGCCAGCAGTTACGGGTTTGGCACTGAAGCTTTCTTT. Protein: CASSYGFGTEAFF. The chain is built from TRBV6-5 and TRBJ1-1; no definite D call. The CDR3 sequence is 13 residues long. Germline-derived CDR1 and CDR2 are MNHEY and SVGAGI. V was clipped by 2 bases and J by 4 bases, with 8 bases between them.